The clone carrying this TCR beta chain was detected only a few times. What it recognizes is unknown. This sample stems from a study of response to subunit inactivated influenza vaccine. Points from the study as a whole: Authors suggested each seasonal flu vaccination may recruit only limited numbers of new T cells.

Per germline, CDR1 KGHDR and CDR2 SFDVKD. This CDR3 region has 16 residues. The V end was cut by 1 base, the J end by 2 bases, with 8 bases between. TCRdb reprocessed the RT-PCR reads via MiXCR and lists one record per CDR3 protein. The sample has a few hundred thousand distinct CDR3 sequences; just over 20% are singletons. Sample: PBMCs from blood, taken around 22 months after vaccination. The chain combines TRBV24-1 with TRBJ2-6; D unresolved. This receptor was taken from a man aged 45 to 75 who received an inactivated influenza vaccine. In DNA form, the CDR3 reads TGTGCCACCAGTGATTTCGGCTCTGCTGGGGCCAACGTCCTGACTTTC. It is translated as CATSDFGSAGANVLTF.